This entry lists 25 T cell receptor beta chains sequenced from one sample in a study of identifying expanded T cells in peripheral blood. The repertoire was sequenced with immunoSEQ multiplex PCR; TCRdb's copy has only in-frame clones and lacks some. This table holds about 78,000 clones, approximately 85% found once. The sample comprised blood. All receptors derive from a person aged 18 to 70 in good health.

The chain recombines TRBV5-1 with TRBJ1-1; D remains ambiguous. Germline V CDR1 and CDR2: SGHRS, YFSETQ. Deletions cut 8 bases from V and 4 bases from J, with 9 bases between. There are 11 residues in the CDR3. This chain's CDR3 is CASLEGTEAFF. CDR3 bases: TGCGCCAGTTTAGAGGGCACTGAAGCTTTCTTT.

This chain connects TRBV4-3 to TRBJ2-3; D perhaps matches TRBD1 (6 bases). The CDR3 length is 15 residues. Trimming took off 1 base at V and 5 bases at J, with 13 bases between the two ends. Per the germline V gene, CDR1 is LGHNA and CDR2 is YSLEER. The CDR3, as DNA: TGCGCCAGCAGCCAAGGTTACAGGGTTGTAGATACGCAGTATTTT. Protein: CASSQGYRVVDTQYF.

The chain joins TRBV5-1 to TRBJ2-1; 12 nucleotides align to TRBD2. Germline assignment: CDR1 SGHRS and CDR2 YFSETQ. Losses at the gene ends were 6 bases for V and 6 bases for J; bases not matched to a gene: 10. CDR3 length: 16 residues. Here the CDR3 DNA reads TGCGCCAGCATAGGAACAGGACTAGCGGGGATCAATGAGCAGTTCTTC. Translated, it gives CASIGTGLAGINEQFF.

This clone is a singleton in its sample. The chain employs TRBV11-2 and TRBJ2-3; no definite D call. Trimming pared 1 base from V and 3 bases from J, leaving 11 bases between. CDR1 and CDR2 (germline): SGHAT, FQNNGV. The CDR3 is 15 residues long. The CDR3 sequence is CASSLGPDRTDTQYF. The CDR3 DNA reads TGTGCCAGCAGCTTAGGTCCGGATCGGACAGATACGCAGTATTTT.

The chain joins TRBV14 to TRBJ2-1; no clear D. There are 16 residues in the CDR3. The germline gives CDR1 SGHDN, CDR2 FVKESK. Trimming pared 6 bases from V and 0 bases from J, leaving 15 bases between. The CDR3 sequence: CASSRSTGGSYNEQFF. CDR3 coding DNA: TGTGCCAGCAGTCGTTCGACGGGCGGCTCCTACAATGAGCAGTTCTTC.

This clone was counted a few times. The chain joins TRBV10-3 to TRBJ2-7, with a tentative D call TRBD2 (6 bases). The ends were cut back, 2 bases at V and 0 bases at J, with 8 bases in the middle. In germline, CDR1 is ENHRY, CDR2 SYGVKD. The CDR3 totals 14 residues. The DNA for the CDR3 is TGTGCCATCAGTGAGGCGGGGAGCTCCTACGAGCAGTACTTC. It codes for CAISEAGSSYEQYF.

This clone is a singleton in its sample. The V and J genes are TRBV21-1 and TRBJ2-7; the DNA was not used to check the table's D call, TRBD1. TRBV21-1 is shown as a pseudogene. The CDR3 runs 19 residues. In nucleotides, the CDR3 is TGTGCCAGCAGCAACAGCCCCGGCTCCGGACACCACCCTACCTACGAGCAGTACTTC. This translates into CASSNSPGSGHHPTYEQYF.

This clone was seen only once. The chain is built from TRBV28 and TRBJ2-7; 8 bases are a match to TRBD2. Germline CDR1 is MDHEN and CDR2 is SYDVKM. Losses at the gene ends were 5 bases for V and 3 bases for J; bases not matched to a gene: 12. This CDR3 has 16 amino acids. The CDR3, as DNA: TGTGCCAGCAGTCCCCACGGGGCTAGCGGGTACTACGAGCAGTACTTC. Translation: CASSPHGASGYYEQYF.

The chain uses TRBV6-5 and TRBJ2-1; no definite D call. The V gene lost 6 bases and the J gene lost 2 bases, with 2 bases spanning the gap. The V gene's germline CDR1 is MNHEY and CDR2 SVGAGI. This CDR3 is built from 11 residues. The CDR3 sequence: CASRTYNEQFF. The CDR3 DNA is TGTGCCAGCAGAACCTACAATGAGCAGTTCTTC.

This chain links TRBV7-2 with TRBJ2-7; unclear D gene. Germline loops: CDR1 SGHTA, CDR2 FQGNSA. The CDR3 covers 14 residues. V lost 3 bases and J lost 2, with 11 bases in between. Here the CDR3 DNA reads TGTGCCAGCAGCTTTGGGCCGTTAACCTACGAGCAGTACTTC. The encoded protein is CASSFGPLTYEQYF.

This chain connects TRBV11-2 to TRBJ2-3; TRBD2 is a possible D gene (6 bases). Germline V gene sequence: CDR1 SGHAT, CDR2 FQNNGV. CDR3 length equals 15 residues. Trimming left V 2 bases short and J 6 bases short, with 15 bases between. The CDR3 DNA reads TGTGCCAGCAGCTTAACGGGGGAGTTAGTGGATACGCAGTATTTT. Protein sequence: CASSLTGELVDTQYF.

The chain uses TRBV9 and TRBJ1-1; D unclear. With 4 bases removed from V and 0 bases from J, the gap between germline ends came to 10 bases. The germline V gene encodes CDR1 SGDLS and CDR2 YYNGEE. The CDR3 extends over 14 amino acids. CDR3 region: CASSLDRLNTEAFF. CDR3 DNA sequence: TGTGCCAGCAGCCTGGACCGACTGAACACTGAAGCTTTCTTT.

This clone was seen a few times. This chain connects TRBV19 to TRBJ1-5, with D perhaps TRBD1 (5 bases). V was shortened by 7 bases and J by 6 bases, with 19 bases between the two germline ends. The CDR3 spans 15 residues. The germline CDR1 and CDR2 sequences are LNHDA and SQIVND (reference sequence). CDR3 in amino acids: CASIRGTGGRQPQHF. The CDR3 bases are TGTGCCAGTATCCGAGGGACTGGTGGGCGTCAGCCCCAGCATTTT.

In DNA, the CDR3 is TGTGCCAGCATCCAGCGGGAGAGTGAGGAGACCCAGTACTTC. As protein: CASIQRESEETQYF. V and J are TRBV2 and TRBJ2-5; 8 nucleotides agree with TRBD2. The germline gives CDR1 SNHLY, CDR2 FYNNEI. Germline trimming cut 7 bases from V and 5 bases from J; bases unmatched to any gene: 9. The CDR3 runs to 14 residues.

The V gene is TRBV11-2, the J gene TRBJ2-7; 15 bases align to TRBD2. This CDR3 contains 15 residues. From germline, CDR1 is SGHAT and CDR2 FQNNGV. Losses at the gene ends were 5 bases for V and 5 bases for J; bases not matched to a gene: 4. DNA for the CDR3: TGTGCCAGCAGCCCGGGACTAGCGGGAGGCCACGAGCAGTACTTC. It yields the protein CASSPGLAGGHEQYF.

This chain uses TRBV6-4 with TRBJ2-1; no clear D gene. V lost 0 bases and J lost 0, with 12 bases in between. CDR1 MRHNA and CDR2 SNTAGT come from the germline V gene. The CDR3 totals 17 residues. The CDR3: CASSDSGRPTSYNEQFF. The DNA for the CDR3 is TGTGCCAGCAGTGACTCCGGCAGGCCTACCTCCTACAATGAGCAGTTCTTC.

This chain uses TRBV7-9 with TRBJ2-3; 7 positions agree with TRBD1. V lost 5 bases, J lost 2 bases, and 10 bases stayed unmatched. This CDR3 has 16 amino acids. Germline CDR1 reads SEHNR; CDR2 reads FQNEAQ (reference sequence). CDR3 protein: CASSGPGQRPTDTQYF. The CDR3 DNA reads as TGTGCCAGCAGCGGACCGGGACAGCGACCCACAGATACGCAGTATTTT. The full variable domain, its missing parts supplied by reference TRBV7-9 and TRBJ2-3, is DTGVSQNPRHKITKRGQNVTFRCDPISEHNRLYWYRQTLGQGPEFLTYFQNEAQLEKSRLLSDRFSAERPKGSFSTLEIQRTEQGDSAMYLCASSGPGQRPTDTQYFGPGTRLTVL.

The V call is TRBV18, the J call TRBJ1-2; 7 bases fit TRBD1. Trimming at V came to 2 bases and at J to 4 bases, leaving 4 bases not matched to a gene. This CDR3 has 14 amino acids. The V gene's germline CDR1 is KGHSH and CDR2 LQKENI. The CDR3 reads CASSPDREIYGYTF. CDR3 nucleotide sequence: TGTGCCAGCTCACCAGACAGGGAGATCTATGGCTACACCTTC.

The chain uses TRBV7-2 and TRBJ2-7; 14 bases line up with TRBD2. Trimming at V came to 5 bases and at J to 7 bases, leaving 16 bases not matched to a gene. Germline V gene sequence: CDR1 SGHTA, CDR2 FQGNSA. The CDR3 has 18 residues. The CDR3 DNA is TGTGCCAGCAGCGCCCGACTAGCGGGAGGGCCCAAGGTTGAGGAGCAGTACTTC. Protein: CASSARLAGGPKVEEQYF.

The V call is TRBV5-6, the J call TRBJ2-1; TRBD1 matches at 9 bases. This CDR3 region has 15 residues. The V gene end was trimmed by 7 bases and the J gene end by 6 bases; junction bases not matched to a gene: 11. Germline assignment: CDR1 SGHDT and CDR2 YYEEEE. The CDR3 DNA follows: TGTGCCAGCGGGACAGGGTTTTTTTTTGTCAATGAGCAGTTCTTC. Amino acids: CASGTGFFFVNEQFF.

The chain links TRBV19 to TRBJ2-7, with 10 positions matching TRBD2. The germline V gene encodes CDR1 LNHDA and CDR2 SQIVND (reference sequence). There are 14 residues in the CDR3. With V trimmed by 5 bases and J by 2 bases, 3 bases remained unmatched. CDR3 nucleotides: TGTGCCAGTAGTCGGGGACTAGCGACCTACGAGCAGTACTTC. This gives the protein CASSRGLATYEQYF.

The chain uses TRBV4-3 and TRBJ1-5; no reliable D call. Germline CDR1 LGHNA, CDR2 YSLEER. This CDR3 comprises 15 residues. Trimming took off 2 bases at V and 0 bases at J, with 8 bases between the two ends. Here the CDR3 DNA reads TGCGCCAGCAGCCAATTCGACGATAGCAATCAGCCCCAGCATTTT. This translates into CASSQFDDSNQPQHF.

The chain has TRBV4-3 and TRBJ2-7; no clear D. In germline, CDR1 is LGHNA, CDR2 YSLEER. The CDR3 is 16 amino acids. V lost 7 bases and J lost 0, with 19 bases in between. CDR3 in DNA: TGCGCCAGCATCTCCCCGGCCCATACCCACTCCTACGAGCAGTACTTC. This encodes CASISPAHTHSYEQYF.

This rearrangement joins TRBV15 to TRBJ1-1; the D gene is possibly TRBD1 (5 bases). With 5 bases removed from V and 1 base from J, the gap between germline ends came to 14 bases. The CDR3 covers 15 residues. Germline assignment: CDR1 LNHNV and CDR2 YYDKDF (reference sequence). CDR3 coding DNA: TGTGCCACCAGCTTGGGAGGGGCGGGGAACACTGAAGCTTTCTTT. Amino acid sequence: CATSLGGAGNTEAFF.

The chain is built from TRBV19 and TRBJ2-7; TRBD1 aligns across 8 bases. CDR3 length: 13 amino acids. After removal of 6 bases from V and 7 bases from J, the junction contained 8 bases not matched to a gene. Germline values: CDR1 LNHDA, CDR2 SQIVND (reference sequence). The CDR3 DNA is TGTGCCAGTAGCCTGCAGGGGGCGGGTGAGCAGTACTTC. Protein sequence: CASSLQGAGEQYF.